This T cell receptor beta chain came from a study of blood T cell repertoires in COVID-19. Under the authors' procedure: Amplification of reference gene primers was used by the study to estimate nucleated cell counts. Using immunoSEQ multiplex PCR, the repertoire was profiled, and TCRdb retains in-frame clones only, with some absent. V and J calls and clone size follow that table, whereas D and trimming were derived from the DNA. The data contain approximately 110,000 clones, approximately 89% of them singletons. V lost 4 bases and J lost 4; bases outside the gene matches: 7. This CDR3 region has 16 residues. The V gene's germline CDR1 is MNHEY and CDR2 SVGAGI.

The sample consisted of peripheral blood. The genes are TRBV6-5 and TRBJ2-2; 9 nucleotides agree with TRBD2. The TCR originated in a man aged 35 to 55 with acute or convalescent COVID-19. CDR3 in DNA: TGTGCCAGCAGTTCGCTCGGTAGCGGGAGCACCGGGGAGCTGTTTTTT. Amino acids: CASSSLGSGSTGELFF.